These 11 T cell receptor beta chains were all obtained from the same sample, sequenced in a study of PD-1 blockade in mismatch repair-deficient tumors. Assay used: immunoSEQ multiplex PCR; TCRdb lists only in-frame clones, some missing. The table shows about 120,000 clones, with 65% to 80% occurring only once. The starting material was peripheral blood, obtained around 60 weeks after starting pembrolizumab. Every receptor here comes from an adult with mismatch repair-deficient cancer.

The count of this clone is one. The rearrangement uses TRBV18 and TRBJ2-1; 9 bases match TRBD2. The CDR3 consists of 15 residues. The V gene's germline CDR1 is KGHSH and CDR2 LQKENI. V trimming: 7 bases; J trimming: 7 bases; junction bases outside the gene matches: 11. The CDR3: CASLLVAGVGNEQFF. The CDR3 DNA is TGTGCCAGCTTACTAGTAGCGGGAGTAGGAAATGAGCAGTTCTTC.

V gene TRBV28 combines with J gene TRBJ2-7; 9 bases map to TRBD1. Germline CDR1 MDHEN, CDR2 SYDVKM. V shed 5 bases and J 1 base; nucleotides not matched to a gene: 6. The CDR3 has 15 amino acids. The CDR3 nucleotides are TGTGCCAGCAGTCTCCCGGGACAGGGTTCCTACGAGCAGTACTTC. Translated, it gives CASSLPGQGSYEQYF.

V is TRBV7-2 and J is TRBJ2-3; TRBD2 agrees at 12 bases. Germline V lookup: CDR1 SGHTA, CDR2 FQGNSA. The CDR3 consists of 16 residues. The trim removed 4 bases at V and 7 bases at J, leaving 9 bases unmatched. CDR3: CASSSGTSGPRNTQYF. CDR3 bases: TGTGCCAGCAGCTCCGGGACTAGCGGGCCGCGGAATACGCAGTATTTT.

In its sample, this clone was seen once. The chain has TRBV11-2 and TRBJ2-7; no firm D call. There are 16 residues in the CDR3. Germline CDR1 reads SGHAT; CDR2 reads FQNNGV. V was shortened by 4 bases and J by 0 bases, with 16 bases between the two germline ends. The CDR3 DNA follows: TGTGCCAGCAGCTCGCCCGAGTGGCGGAGCTCCTACGAGCAGTACTTC. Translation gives CASSSPEWRSSYEQYF.

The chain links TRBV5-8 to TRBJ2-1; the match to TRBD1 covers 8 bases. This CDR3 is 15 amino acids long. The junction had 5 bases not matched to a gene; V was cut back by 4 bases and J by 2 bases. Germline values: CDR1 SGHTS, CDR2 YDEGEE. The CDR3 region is CASSRGQGTYNEQFF. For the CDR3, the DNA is TGTGCCAGCAGCCGCGGACAGGGCACCTACAATGAGCAGTTCTTC.

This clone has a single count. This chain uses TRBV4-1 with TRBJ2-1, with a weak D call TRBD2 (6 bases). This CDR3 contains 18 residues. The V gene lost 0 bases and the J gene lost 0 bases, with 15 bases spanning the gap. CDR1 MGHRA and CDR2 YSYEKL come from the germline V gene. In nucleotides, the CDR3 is TGCGCCAGCAGCCAAGAACCCTTGGGCGGGACCTCCTACAATGAGCAGTTCTTC. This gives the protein CASSQEPLGGTSYNEQFF.

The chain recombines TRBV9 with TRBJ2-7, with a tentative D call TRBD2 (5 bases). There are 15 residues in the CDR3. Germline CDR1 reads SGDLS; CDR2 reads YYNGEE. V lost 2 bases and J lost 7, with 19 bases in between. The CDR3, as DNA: TGTGCCAGCAGCGTTACTTCGGGAAACTTCGGGGAGCAGTACTTC. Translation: CASSVTSGNFGEQYF. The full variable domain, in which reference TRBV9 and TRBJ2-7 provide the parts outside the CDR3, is DSGVTQTPKHLITATGQRVTLRCSPRSGDLSVYWYQQSLDQGLQFLIQYYNGEERAKGNILERFSAQQFPDLHSELNLSSLELGDSALYFCASSVTSGNFGEQYFGPGTRLTVT.

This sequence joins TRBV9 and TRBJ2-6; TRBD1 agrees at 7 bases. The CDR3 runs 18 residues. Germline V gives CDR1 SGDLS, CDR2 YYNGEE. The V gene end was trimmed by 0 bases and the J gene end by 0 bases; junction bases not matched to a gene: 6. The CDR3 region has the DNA TGTGCCAGCAGCGTAGCGACAGGGCGGAGCTCTGGGGCCAACGTCCTGACTTTC. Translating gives CASSVATGRSSGANVLTF.

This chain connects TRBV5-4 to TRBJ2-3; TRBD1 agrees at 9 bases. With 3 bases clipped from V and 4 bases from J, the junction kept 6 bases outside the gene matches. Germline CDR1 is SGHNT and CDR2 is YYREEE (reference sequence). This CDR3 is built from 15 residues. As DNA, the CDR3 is TGTGCCAGCAGCTCCGGGACAGGGAGGCCAGATACGCAGTATTTT. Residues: CASSSGTGRPDTQYF.

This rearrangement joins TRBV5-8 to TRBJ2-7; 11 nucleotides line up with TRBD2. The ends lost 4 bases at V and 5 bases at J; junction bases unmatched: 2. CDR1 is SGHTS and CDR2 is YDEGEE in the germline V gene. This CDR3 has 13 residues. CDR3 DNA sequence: TGTGCCAGCAGCCGGGGACTAGCGGACGAGCAGTACTTC. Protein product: CASSRGLADEQYF.

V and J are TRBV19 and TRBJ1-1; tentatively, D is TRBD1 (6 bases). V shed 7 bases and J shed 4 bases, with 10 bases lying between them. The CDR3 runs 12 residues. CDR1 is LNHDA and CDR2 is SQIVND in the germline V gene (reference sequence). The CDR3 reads CASNEGGTEAFF. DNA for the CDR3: TGTGCCAGTAATGAGGGGGGCACTGAAGCTTTCTTT.